The entry below describes one T cell receptor beta chain. Its antigen remains undetermined. Base-call qualities are not available, and no considerably larger clone is one nucleotide away. These data originate in a study of molecular identifiers for immune sequencing clone quantification (dated by TCRdb to the late 2010s). The study in broad terms: For a replicate experiment, RNA from roughly 20,000 or 100,000 naive CD8 T cells was divided into five aliquots, and four of the five aliquots were sequenced. This methods study benchmarked molecular-identifier clustering-based TCR repertoire sequencing (MIDCIRS) and TCR RNA copy counting, using CD8 T cells to do so.

Libraries of naive CD8 T cells were generated from roughly 20,000 to 1,000,000 sorted cells, with 10%, 30% or 50% of the purified RNA used. Naive CD8 T cells were FACS-sorted as CD8+CD4-CCR7+CD45RA+ on a BD FACSAria II into RLT Plus buffer. To test detection sensitivity, Jurkat RNA equal to 10 or so TCR copies was added to samples of about 19,000-1,100,000 naive CD8 T cells. CD8 T cells were enriched with RosetteSep CD8+ T Cell Enrichment Cocktail and Ficoll-Paque, followed by ACK red cell lysis. Taken from cysteine to phenylalanine, the CDR3 has 17 residues. Only CDR3 DNA remains: 51 bases, in frame from the first base. The germline V and J ends show losses of 5 bases and 4 bases respectively, and no gene match explains 16 bases of the junction. The germline V gene (reference sequence) sets CDR1 to SEHNR and CDR2 to FQNEAQ. On the study overall, not on this receptor specifically: A single cell's worth of spiked-in Jurkat TCR RNA was reported detectable even among about 1.1 million naive CD8 T cells. In CMV-specific effector cells, over 98% of molecules were held by clones above 20 RNA copies, whereas under 1% of molecules were held by such clones in naive cells. Modeling indicated about 3.1 TCR RNA copies recovered per cell, compared with about 10 by digital PCR, which implies a capture efficiency of approximately 30%. Highly expanded clone sizes could be underestimated because identical TCR molecules may share a barcode. Without barcode sub-clustering, chimeric consensus sequences inflated TCR diversity; chimeras reached as high as 47%. Spiked-in Jurkat TCR RNA (approximately 10 copies' worth), which is not part of the donor repertoire, was contained in the naive libraries.

Library prep was done by PCR. Sequencing was carried out with a NextSeq 500. Bulk TCR libraries were made following a previously described method, with the TCR primers given in Table S5. The Qiagen AllPrep DNA/RNA kit was used to purify total RNA. Before analysis, reads from multiple sequencing runs of one library were combined. In the paper's pipeline: Reads were retained only if an exact TCR constant sequence was present, and the retained reads were trimmed to 150 nt and grouped according to their 12-nt molecular barcodes. Reads within each barcode group were sub-clustered using a 15% Levenshtein threshold, and quality-weighted consensus sequences were constructed for each RNA molecule. Non-functional sequences were excluded, and lower-count sequences lying one edit away from another sequence were also excluded. On the basis of fitting two negative binomial distributions, barcode sub-clusters with fewer than 20% of the maximum read count were discarded. The public sequencing data were trimmed at Q25 with fastp and processed into clonotypes with MiXCR by TCRdb, which kept only in-frame beta chains. Every CDR3 protein is listed once, alongside the most common genes and DNA of its rows. The V and J calls here are based on TCRdb, not the publication. Here the sample has hundreds of thousands of distinct CDR3 sequences; over 25% occur a single time. Jointly, the top ten make up 0.6% to 0.9% of the sample.

The sequence joins TRBV7-9 to TRBJ2-5; TRBD1 agrees with 7 junctional bases. The clonotype originates from a human donor in good health. Some libraries in this study had Jurkat cell RNA spiked in. Sample: naive CD8+ T cells from blood, with Jurkat cell RNA spiked in. Sample cell subset or site, as interpreted from the label and publication: FACS-sorted CD8+CD4-CCR7+CD45RA+ naive T cells. The CDR3 in this case is CASSPPLRGMLVETQYF. The bases are TGTGCCAGCAGCCCCCCGCTCAGGGGGATGTTAGTAGAGACCCAGTACTTC.